This TCR beta chain was profiled in a study of T cells in localized non-small cell lung cancer (dated by TCRdb to 2018 to 2020). Regarding the complete study: The study examined T cell repertoires in a few hundred patients with early-stage NSCLC and compared tumors with uninvolved tumor-adjacent lungs. NSCLC patients had a mean age of approximately 70 years, and around 140 were male and about a hundred female. The cohort was made up of 200 to 250 treatment-naive NSCLC patients whose localized lung tumors had been resected. Summary of the overall study and its limitations: Higher T cell density in blood was associated with longer overall survival, whereas higher clonality in adjacent lung was associated with shorter survival. The highest T cell clonality was observed in uninvolved tumor-adjacent lung, where clonality exceeded that of tumor, suggesting that antigenic responses were more focused in uninvolved tumor-adjacent lung. Multi-region tumor sequencing was not performed, so intratumor heterogeneity could not be excluded. Because the study design was exploratory, TCR variables were selected using unadjusted p-values without false-discovery rate correction. A median of 57 of the top 100 tumor clones turned up in the paired uninvolved adjacent lung, and approximately 30 of those clones also ranked among the top 100 of that same adjacent lung.

The immunoSEQ Assay was used to sequence TCR beta CDR3 regions from DNA. The study's processing was this. T cell density was computed as TCR beta template counts normalized to usable DNA estimated by amplifying housekeeping genes. Using the preseqR package, richness was estimated by extrapolating to 120,000 templates for tissue samples and 400,000 templates for PBMC samples. Clonality was calculated as one minus Pielou's evenness. Tissue-enriched TCRs were identified by differential abundance testing using productive amino-acid clonotypes, minimum total count 5 and alpha 0.1. Repertoire overlap between compartments was quantified with the Jaccard Index and Morisita Overlap Index. GLIPH grouped TCR beta CDR3s together with public tetramer-defined viral CDR3s, and a viral motif had to include at least three viral sequences and also show V-gene enrichment. This is the immuneACCESS table as TCRdb keeps it, with only in-frame sequences that have V and J called. A part of the clones is gone; compared with another copy, unresolved V genes explain less than half, and the rest is unexplained. V, J and clone size were drawn from that table, and D and trimming were deduced from the DNA. The sample table records tens of thousands of clones; roughly 90% of these occur just once. About 5.4% of the sample is held by the ten biggest clonotypes.

As for this clone: Its antigen is still unknown. No much larger clone exists at a distance of one base, and base qualities are not known.

Including cysteine and phenylalanine, the CDR3 has 16 amino acids. The only DNA kept is the CDR3, 48 bases in frame from the first base. Per the germline V gene, MGHRA is the CDR1 and YSYEKL is the CDR2. At the junction V is shortened by 0 bases and J by 2 bases, with 11 bases in between. At diagnosis, peripheral blood, uninvolved tumor-adjacent lung and tumor were collected and stored as a combination of fresh-frozen and FFPE material. For TCR repertoire profiling, the blood samples were analyzed as peripheral blood mononuclear cells. Source: peripheral blood mononuclear cells, taken before any cancer treatment. The TCR was taken from a male donor at least 60 years old with stage II lung adenocarcinoma. This chain is built from TRBV4-1 and TRBJ1-5; the D gene lacks a confident call. The sequenced DNA is TGCGCCAGCAGCCAAGACGGCGGGCCTGGCAATCAGCCCCAGCATTTT. The resulting protein is CASSQDGGPGNQPQHF.